This TCR beta chain was documented in a study of blood T cell repertoires in COVID-19. The table came from immunoSEQ multiplex PCR; TCRdb's copy has only in-frame clones and leaves some out. Of about 480,000 clones listed, 75% to 90% were seen once; the top ten hold around 0.95%. Seattle-derived patients entered the study during active infection and were followed longitudinally. This CDR3 is built from 14 residues. Germline V lookup: CDR1 MNHEY, CDR2 SVGAGI. V was pared by 6 bases and J by 6 bases, with 9 bases of the junction left unmatched. The receptor's source is a young man with COVID-19, enrolled during active disease. The V call is TRBV6-5, the J call TRBJ2-7; 9 nucleotides match TRBD1. The sequenced sample consisted of peripheral blood. CDR3: CASRNDRGSSEQYF. DNA for the CDR3: TGTGCCAGCAGAAATGACAGGGGGAGCAGCGAGCAGTACTTC.